This TCR beta chain was retrieved from a study of cytomegalovirus exposure and HLA in healthy donors. The PCR contained 60 Vbeta and 13 Jbeta primers. Method: immunoSEQ multiplex PCR; TCRdb's copy keeps in-frame clones and lacks some. The sample has approximately 100,000 clones, 70% to 80% seen once; the top ten hold approximately 12%. The sequence came from a woman between 40 and 50 years old in good health and CMV-seropositive. Sequencing was carried out using PBMCs.

CDR3 sequence: CASSWGQSTEAFF. Here the CDR3 DNA reads TGCGCCAGCAGCTGGGGACAGTCCACTGAAGCTTTCTTT. The chain employs TRBV5-1 and TRBJ1-1; TRBD1 matches at 7 bases. This CDR3 spans 13 amino acids. CDR1 and CDR2 (germline): SGHRS, YFSETQ. V shed 3 bases and J 4 bases; nucleotides not matched to a gene: 3.